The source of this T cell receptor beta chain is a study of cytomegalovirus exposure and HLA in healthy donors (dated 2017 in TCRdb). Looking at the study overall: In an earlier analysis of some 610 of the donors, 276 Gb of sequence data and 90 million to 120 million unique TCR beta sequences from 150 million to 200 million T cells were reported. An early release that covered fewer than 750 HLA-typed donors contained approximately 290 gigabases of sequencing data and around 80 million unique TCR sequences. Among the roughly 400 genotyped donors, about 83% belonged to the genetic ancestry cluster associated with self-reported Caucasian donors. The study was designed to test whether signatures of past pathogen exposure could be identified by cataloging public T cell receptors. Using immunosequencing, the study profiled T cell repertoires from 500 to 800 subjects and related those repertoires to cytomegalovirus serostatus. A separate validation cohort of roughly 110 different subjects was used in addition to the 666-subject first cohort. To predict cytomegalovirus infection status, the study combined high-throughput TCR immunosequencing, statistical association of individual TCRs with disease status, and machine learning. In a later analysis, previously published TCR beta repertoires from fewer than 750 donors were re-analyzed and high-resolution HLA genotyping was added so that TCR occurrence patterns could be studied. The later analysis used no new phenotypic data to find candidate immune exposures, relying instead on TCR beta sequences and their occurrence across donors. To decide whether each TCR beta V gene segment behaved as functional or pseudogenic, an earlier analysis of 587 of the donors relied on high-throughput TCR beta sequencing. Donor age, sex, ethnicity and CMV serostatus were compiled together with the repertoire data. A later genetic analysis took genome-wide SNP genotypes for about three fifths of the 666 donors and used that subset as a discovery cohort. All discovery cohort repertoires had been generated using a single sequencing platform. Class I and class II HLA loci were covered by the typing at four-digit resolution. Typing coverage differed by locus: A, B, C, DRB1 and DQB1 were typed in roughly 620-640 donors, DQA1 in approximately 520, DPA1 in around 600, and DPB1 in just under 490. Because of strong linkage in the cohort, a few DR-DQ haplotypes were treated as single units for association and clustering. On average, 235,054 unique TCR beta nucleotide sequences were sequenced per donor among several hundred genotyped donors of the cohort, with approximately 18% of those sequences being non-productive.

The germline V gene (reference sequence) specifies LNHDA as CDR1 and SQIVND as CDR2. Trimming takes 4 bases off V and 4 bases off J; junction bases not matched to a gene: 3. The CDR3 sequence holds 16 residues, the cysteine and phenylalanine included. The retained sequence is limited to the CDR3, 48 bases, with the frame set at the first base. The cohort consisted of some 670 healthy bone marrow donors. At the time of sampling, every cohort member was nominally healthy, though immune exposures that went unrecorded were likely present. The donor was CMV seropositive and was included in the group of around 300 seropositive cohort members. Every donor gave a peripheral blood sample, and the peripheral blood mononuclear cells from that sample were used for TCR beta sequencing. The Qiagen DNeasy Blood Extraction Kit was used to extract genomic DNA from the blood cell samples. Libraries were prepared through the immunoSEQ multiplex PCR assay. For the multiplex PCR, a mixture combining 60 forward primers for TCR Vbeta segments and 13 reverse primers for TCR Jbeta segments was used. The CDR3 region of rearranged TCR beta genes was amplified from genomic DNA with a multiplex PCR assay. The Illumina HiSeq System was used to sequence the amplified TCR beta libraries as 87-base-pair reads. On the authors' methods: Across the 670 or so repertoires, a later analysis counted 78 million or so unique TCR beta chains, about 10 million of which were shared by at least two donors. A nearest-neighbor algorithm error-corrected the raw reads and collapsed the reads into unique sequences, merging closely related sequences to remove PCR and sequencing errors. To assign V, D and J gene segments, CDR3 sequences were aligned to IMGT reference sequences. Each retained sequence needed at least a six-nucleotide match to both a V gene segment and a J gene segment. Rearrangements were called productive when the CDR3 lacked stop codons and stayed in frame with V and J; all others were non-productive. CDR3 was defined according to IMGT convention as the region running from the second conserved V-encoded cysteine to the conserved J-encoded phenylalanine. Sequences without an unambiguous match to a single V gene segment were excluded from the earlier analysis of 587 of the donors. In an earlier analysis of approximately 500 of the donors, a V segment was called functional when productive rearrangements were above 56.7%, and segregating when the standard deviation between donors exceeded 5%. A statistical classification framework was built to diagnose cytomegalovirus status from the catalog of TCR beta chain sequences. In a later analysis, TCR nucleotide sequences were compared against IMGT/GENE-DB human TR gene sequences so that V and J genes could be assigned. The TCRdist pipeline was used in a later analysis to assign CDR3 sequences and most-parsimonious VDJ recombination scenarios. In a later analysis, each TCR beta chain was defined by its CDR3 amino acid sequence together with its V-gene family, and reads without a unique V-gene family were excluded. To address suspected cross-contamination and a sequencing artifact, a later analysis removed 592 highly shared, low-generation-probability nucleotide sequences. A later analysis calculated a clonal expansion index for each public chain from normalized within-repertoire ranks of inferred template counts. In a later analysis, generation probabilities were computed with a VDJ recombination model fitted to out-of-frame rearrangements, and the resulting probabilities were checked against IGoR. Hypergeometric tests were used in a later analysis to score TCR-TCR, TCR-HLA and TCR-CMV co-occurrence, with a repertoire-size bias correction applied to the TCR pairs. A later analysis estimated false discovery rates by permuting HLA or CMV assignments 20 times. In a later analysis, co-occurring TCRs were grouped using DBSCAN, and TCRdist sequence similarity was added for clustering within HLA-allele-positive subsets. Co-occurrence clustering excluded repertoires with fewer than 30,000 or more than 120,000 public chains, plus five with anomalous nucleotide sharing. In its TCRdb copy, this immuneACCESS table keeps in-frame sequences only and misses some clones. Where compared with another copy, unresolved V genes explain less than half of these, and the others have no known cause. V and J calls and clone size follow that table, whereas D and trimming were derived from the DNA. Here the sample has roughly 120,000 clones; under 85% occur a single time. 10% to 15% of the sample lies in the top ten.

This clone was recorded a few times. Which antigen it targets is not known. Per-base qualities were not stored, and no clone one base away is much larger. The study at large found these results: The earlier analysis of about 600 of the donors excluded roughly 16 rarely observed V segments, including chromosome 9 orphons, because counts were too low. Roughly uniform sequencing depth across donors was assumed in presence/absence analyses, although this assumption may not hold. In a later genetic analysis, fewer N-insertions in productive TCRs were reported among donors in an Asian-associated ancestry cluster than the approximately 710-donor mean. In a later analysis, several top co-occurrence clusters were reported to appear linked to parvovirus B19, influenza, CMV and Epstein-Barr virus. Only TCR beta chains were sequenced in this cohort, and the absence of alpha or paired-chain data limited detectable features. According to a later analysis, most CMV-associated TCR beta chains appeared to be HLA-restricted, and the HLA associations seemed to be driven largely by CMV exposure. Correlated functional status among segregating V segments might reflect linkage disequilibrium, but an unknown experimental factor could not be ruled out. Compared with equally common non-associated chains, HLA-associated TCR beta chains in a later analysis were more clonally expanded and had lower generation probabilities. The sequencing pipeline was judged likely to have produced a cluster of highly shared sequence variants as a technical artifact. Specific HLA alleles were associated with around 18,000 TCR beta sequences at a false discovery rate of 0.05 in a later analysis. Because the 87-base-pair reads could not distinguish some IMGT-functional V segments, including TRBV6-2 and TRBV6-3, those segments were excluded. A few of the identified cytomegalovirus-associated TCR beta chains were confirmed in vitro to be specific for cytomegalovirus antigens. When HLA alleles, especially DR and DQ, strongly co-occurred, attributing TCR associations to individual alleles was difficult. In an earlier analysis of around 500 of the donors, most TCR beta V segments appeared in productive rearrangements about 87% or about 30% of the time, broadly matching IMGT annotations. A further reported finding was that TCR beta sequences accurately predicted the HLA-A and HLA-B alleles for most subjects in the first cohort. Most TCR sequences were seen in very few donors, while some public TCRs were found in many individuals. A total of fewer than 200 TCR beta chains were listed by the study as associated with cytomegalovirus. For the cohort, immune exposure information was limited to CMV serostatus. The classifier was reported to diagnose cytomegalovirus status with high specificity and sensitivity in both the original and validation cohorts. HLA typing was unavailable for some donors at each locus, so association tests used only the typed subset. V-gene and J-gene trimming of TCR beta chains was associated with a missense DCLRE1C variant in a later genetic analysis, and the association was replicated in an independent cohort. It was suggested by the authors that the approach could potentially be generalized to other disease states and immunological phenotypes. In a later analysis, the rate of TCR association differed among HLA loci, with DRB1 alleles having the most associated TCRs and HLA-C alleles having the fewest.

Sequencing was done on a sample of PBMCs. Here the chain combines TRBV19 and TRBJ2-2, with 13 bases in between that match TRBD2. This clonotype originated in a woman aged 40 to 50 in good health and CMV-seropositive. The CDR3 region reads CASSRTSGSSTGELFF. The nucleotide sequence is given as TGTGCCAGTAGTAGGACTAGCGGGAGTAGCACCGGGGAGCTGTTTTTT.